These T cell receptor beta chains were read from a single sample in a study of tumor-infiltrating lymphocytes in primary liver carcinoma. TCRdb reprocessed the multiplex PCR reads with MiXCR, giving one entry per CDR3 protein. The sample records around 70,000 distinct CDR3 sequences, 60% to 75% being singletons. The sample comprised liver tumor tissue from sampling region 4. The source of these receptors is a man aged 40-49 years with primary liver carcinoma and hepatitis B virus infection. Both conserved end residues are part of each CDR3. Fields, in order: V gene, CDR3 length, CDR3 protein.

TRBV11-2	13	CSSVQGAGNTIYF
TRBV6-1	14	CAISGAGDISEQYF
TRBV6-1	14	CASSTEFGANVLTF
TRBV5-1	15	CTSNLFGGGINEQFF
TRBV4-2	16	CANSQDIAGWPDTQYF
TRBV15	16	CATSRSSGRGNNEQFF
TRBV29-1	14	CSAVRLESYNEQFF
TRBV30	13	CAWSPLSQETQYF
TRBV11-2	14	CASSPSTRICEQYF
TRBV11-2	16	CASSLDLGLAMGEQFF
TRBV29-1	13	CSDEGTEYNERFF
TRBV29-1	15	CSVELQREGPYEQYF
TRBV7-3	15	CASSLGTGGGNEQFF